These 11 T cell receptor beta chains were all obtained from the same sample, sequenced in a study of T cells in localized non-small cell lung cancer. Assay used: immunoSEQ multiplex PCR; TCRdb lists only in-frame clones, some missing. This table has about 20,000 clones, approximately 89% appearing once. This specimen was peripheral blood, taken before any cancer treatment. Receptor source: a man aged 35 to 69 with stage I lung adenocarcinoma.

The V call is TRBV25-1, the J call TRBJ2-3; D gene ambiguous. The CDR3 is 12 amino acids. Germline V lookup: CDR1 MGHDK, CDR2 SYGVNS. Trimming stripped 4 bases from V and 3 bases from J, with 5 bases between. CDR3 region: CASSARTDTQYF. CDR3 DNA: TGTGCCAGCAGTGCCAGGACAGATACGCAGTATTTT.

The V gene is TRBV6-5, the J gene TRBJ2-7, with D possibly matching TRBD1 (6 bases). The CDR3 extends over 12 amino acids. Germline lookup yields CDR1 MNHEY and CDR2 SVGAGI. Trimming removed 5 bases from V and 8 bases from J, with 13 bases in between. CDR3 in amino acids: CASSPGHKKQYF. The CDR3 coding sequence is TGTGCCAGCAGTCCGGGACATAAAAAGCAGTACTTC.

J is TRBJ2-6 and V is TRBV19; no firm D call. The CDR3 sequence is 14 residues long. In germline, CDR1 is LNHDA, CDR2 SQIVND (reference sequence). The V end lost 6 bases, the J end lost 2 bases, and 8 bases lay between the germline ends. The CDR3 loop is CASRSVPGANVLTF. The CDR3 DNA reads as TGTGCCAGTAGATCAGTTCCTGGGGCCAACGTCCTGACTTTC.

This chain uses TRBV9 with TRBJ2-7; D is unclear. CDR1 and CDR2 (germline): SGDLS, YYNGEE. The CDR3 has 14 amino acids. V was shortened by 0 bases and J by 3 bases, with 10 bases between the two germline ends. The CDR3 loop reads CASSVVPGFYEQYF. The CDR3 DNA sequence: TGTGCCAGCAGCGTAGTTCCGGGTTTCTACGAGCAGTACTTC.

The chain carries TRBV2 and TRBJ2-7; 9 nucleotides agree with TRBD1. V lost 7 bases to trimming and J lost 4 bases; unmatched junction nucleotides: 11. This CDR3 has 15 residues. The germline CDR1 and CDR2 sequences are SNHLY and FYNNEI. The CDR3 is CASIPSNRGLYEQYF. CDR3 sequence (DNA): TGTGCCAGCATCCCTTCCAACAGGGGGCTTTACGAGCAGTACTTC.

The chain employs TRBV6-1 and TRBJ2-3, with 9 positions matching TRBD1. The length of the CDR3 is 14 residues. Germline CDR1 and CDR2: MNHNS and SASEGT. J lost 3 bases, V lost 6 bases, and 4 bases had no gene match. The CDR3 loop reads CASRLQGATDTQYF. The CDR3 DNA sequence: TGTGCCAGCAGGTTACAGGGGGCTACAGATACGCAGTATTTT.

This clone appeared once. The chain employs TRBV6-5 and TRBJ1-2; 8 bases are a match to TRBD1. The CDR3 runs 12 residues. CDR1 and CDR2 (germline): MNHEY, SVGAGI. V gave up 6 bases and J gave up 8 bases; unmatched junction bases: 5. The CDR3 protein is CASSQGARGYTF. CDR3 coding DNA: TGTGCCAGCAGCCAGGGGGCCCGGGGCTACACCTTC.

The V and J genes are TRBV27 and TRBJ1-1; D uncertain. The germline V gene has CDR1 MNHEY and CDR2 SMNVEV (reference sequence). Trimming removed 3 bases from V and 3 bases from J, with 8 bases in between. This CDR3 region has 13 residues. The chain's CDR3 is CASSFGLYTEAFF. DNA of the CDR3: TGTGCCAGCAGTTTCGGGCTTTACACTGAAGCTTTCTTT.

The CDR3 loop is CASSPSNPSDTQYF. The CDR3 DNA reads TGTGCCAGCAGTCCCTCCAACCCCTCAGATACGCAGTATTTT. The chain uses TRBV27 and TRBJ2-3; no firm D call. The length of the CDR3 is 14 residues. V gave up 5 bases and J gave up 4 bases, with 13 bases separating them. Germline V lookup: CDR1 MNHEY, CDR2 SMNVEV (reference sequence).

This clone was observed a handful of times. The chain uses TRBV2 and TRBJ2-1, with TRBD2 matching over 11 bases. The germline V gene encodes CDR1 SNHLY and CDR2 FYNNEI. V lost 3 bases, J lost 4 bases, and 5 bases stayed unmatched. The CDR3 length is 16 residues. CDR3 DNA sequence: TGTGCCAGCAGTGATCGACTAGCGGGGTATTACAATGAGCAGTTCTTC. It translates to CASSDRLAGYYNEQFF. Combining the CDR3 with reference TRBV2 and TRBJ2-1 gives the whole variable domain EPEVTQTPSHQVTQMGQEVILRCVPISNHLYFYWYRQILGQKVEFLVSFYNNEISEKSEIFDDQFSVERPDGSNFTLKIRSTKLEDSAMYFCASSDRLAGYYNEQFFGPGTRLTVL.

The V and J genes are TRBV4-1 and TRBJ2-1, with D tentatively TRBD2 (6 bases). The CDR3 covers 12 residues. Germline values: CDR1 MGHRA, CDR2 YSYEKL. The ends were cut back, 6 bases at V and 10 bases at J, with 13 bases in the middle. CDR3 protein: CASRLPGLEQFF. CDR3 nucleotides: TGCGCCAGCAGGCTTCCGGGACTGGAGCAGTTCTTC.